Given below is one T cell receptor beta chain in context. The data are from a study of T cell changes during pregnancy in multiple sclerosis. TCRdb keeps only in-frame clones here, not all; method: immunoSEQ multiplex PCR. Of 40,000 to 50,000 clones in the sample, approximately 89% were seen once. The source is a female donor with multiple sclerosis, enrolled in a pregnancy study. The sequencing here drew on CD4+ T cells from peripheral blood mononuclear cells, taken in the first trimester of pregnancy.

CDR3 coding DNA: TGTGCCATCAGTGAGTTACTAGCGGGGGACACCGGGGAGCTGTTTTTT. Amino acids: CAISELLAGDTGELFF. The rearrangement joins TRBV10-3 to TRBJ2-2; 11 bases fit TRBD2. V gave up 1 base and J gave up 3 bases; unmatched junction bases: 1. Germline V gives CDR1 ENHRY, CDR2 SYGVKD. This CDR3 is built from 16 residues.